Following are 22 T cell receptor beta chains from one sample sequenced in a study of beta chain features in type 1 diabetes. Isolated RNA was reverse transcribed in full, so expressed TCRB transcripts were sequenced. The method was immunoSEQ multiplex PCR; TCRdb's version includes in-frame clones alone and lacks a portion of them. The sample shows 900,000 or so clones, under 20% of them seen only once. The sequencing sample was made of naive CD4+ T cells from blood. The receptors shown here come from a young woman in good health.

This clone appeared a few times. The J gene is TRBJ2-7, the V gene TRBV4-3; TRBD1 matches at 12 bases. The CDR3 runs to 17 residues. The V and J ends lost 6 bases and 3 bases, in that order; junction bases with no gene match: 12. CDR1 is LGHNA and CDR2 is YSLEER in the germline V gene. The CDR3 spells CASSPGTGGLPGYEQYF. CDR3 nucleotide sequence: TGCGCCAGCAGTCCCGGGACAGGGGGCTTACCAGGCTACGAGCAGTACTTC.

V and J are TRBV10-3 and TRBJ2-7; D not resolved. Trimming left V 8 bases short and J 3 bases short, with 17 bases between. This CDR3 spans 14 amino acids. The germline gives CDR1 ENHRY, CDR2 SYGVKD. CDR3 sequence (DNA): TGTGCCATCCAAAAGAGTGACGGGCACTACGAGCAGTACTTC. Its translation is CAIQKSDGHYEQYF.

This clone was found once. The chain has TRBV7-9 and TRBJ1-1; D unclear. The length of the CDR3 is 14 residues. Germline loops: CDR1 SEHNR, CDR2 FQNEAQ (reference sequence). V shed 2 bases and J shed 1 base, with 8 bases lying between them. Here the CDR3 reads CASSLSRGNTEAFF. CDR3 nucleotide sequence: TGTGCCAGCAGCTTAAGTCGGGGGAACACTGAAGCTTTCTTT.

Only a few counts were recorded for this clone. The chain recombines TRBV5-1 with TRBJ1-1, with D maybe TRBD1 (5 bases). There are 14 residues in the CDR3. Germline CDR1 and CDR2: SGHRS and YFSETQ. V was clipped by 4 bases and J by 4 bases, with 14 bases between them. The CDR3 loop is CASSRSDSGTEAFF. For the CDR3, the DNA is TGCGCCAGCAGCAGATCCGACAGTGGCACTGAAGCTTTCTTT. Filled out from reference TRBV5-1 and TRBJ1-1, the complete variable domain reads KAGVTQTPRYLIKTRGQQVTLSCSPISGHRSVSWYQQTPGQGLQFLFEYFSETQRNKGNFPGRFSGRQFSNSRSEMNVSTLELGDSALYLCASSRSDSGTEAFFGQGTRLTVV.

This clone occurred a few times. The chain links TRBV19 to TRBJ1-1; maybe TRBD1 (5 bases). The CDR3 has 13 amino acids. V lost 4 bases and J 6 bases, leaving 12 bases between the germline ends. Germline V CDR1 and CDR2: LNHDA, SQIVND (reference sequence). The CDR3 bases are TGTGCCAGTAGTACAGGGATTAACGCTGAAGCTTTCTTT. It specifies CASSTGINAEAFF.

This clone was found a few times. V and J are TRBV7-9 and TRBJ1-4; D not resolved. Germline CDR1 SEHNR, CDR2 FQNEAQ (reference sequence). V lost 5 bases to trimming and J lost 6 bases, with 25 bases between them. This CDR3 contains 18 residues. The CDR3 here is CASSQIHALRWRDEKLFF. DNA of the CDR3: TGTGCCAGCAGCCAAATACATGCCCTGCGCTGGCGGGATGAAAAACTGTTTTTT.

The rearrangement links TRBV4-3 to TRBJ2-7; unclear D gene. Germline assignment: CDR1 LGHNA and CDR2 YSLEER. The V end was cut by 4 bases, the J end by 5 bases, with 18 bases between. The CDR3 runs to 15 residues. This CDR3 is CASSLTYSRSNEQYF. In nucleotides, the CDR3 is TGCGCCAGCAGCCTCACATATAGCAGGAGTAACGAGCAGTACTTC.

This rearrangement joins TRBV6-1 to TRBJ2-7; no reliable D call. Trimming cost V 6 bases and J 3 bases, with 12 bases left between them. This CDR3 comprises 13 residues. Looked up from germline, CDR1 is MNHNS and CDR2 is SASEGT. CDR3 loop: CASSSESGYEQYF. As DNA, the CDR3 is TGTGCCAGCAGCTCAGAATCAGGCTACGAGCAGTACTTC.

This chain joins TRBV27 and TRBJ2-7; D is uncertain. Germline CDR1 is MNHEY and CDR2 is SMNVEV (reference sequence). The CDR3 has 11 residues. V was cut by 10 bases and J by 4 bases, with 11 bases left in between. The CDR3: CAIKDDYEQYF. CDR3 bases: TGTGCCATTAAGGACGATTACGAGCAGTACTTC.

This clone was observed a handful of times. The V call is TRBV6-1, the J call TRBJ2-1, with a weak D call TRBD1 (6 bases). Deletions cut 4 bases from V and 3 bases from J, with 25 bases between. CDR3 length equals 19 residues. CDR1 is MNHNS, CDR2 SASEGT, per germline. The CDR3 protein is CASSVPITRTSRGYNEQFF. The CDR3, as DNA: TGTGCCAGCAGTGTACCCATAACTAGAACCAGCAGGGGCTACAATGAGCAGTTCTTC.

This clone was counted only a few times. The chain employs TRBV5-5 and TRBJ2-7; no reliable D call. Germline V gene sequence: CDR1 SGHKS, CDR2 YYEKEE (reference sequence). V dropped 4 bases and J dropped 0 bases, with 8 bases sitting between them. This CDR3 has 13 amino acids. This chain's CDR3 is CASSPDTSYEQYF. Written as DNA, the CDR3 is TGTGCCAGCAGCCCAGACACCTCCTACGAGCAGTACTTC.

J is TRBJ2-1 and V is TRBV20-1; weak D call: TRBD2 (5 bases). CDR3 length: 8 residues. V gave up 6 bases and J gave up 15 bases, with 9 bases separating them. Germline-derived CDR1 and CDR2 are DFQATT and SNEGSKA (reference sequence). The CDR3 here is CSAARGFF. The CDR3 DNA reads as TGCAGTGCCGCCCGGGGGTTCTTC.

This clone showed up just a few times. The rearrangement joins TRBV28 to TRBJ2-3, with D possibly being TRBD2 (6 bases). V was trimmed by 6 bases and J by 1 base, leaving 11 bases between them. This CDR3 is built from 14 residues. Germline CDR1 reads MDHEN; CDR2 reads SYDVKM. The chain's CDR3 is CASSFPGGTDTQYF. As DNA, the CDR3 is TGTGCCAGCAGCTTCCCGGGGGGCACAGATACGCAGTATTTT.

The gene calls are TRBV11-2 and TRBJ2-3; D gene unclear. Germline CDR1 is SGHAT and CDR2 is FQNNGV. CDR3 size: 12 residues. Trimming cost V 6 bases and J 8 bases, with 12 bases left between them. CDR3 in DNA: TGTGCCAGCAGTAACCCAGTCGCTACGCAGTATTTT. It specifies CASSNPVATQYF.

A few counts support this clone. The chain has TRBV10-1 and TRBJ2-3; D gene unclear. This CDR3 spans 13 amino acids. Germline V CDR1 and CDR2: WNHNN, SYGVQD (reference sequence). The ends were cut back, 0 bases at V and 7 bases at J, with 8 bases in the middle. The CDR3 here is CASSESMGYTQYF. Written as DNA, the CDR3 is TGCGCCAGCAGTGAGTCTATGGGATATACGCAGTATTTT.

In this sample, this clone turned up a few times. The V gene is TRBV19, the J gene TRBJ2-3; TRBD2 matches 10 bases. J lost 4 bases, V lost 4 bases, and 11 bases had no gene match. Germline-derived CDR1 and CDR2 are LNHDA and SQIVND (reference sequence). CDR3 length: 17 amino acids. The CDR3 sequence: CASSKTPSSGSPDTQYF. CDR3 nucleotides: TGTGCCAGTAGTAAAACCCCCTCTAGCGGGAGTCCAGATACGCAGTATTTT.

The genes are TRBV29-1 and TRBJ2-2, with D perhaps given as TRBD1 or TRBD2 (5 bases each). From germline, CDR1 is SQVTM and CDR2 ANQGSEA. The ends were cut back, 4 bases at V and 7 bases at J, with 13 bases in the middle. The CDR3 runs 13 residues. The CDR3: CSVGEGRGGELFF. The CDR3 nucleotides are TGCAGCGTTGGAGAGGGGCGCGGCGGGGAGCTGTTTTTT.

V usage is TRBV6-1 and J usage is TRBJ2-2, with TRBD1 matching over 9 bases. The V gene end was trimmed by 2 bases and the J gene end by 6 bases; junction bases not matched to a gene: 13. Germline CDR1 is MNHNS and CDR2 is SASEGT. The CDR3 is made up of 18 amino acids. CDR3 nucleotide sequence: TGTGCCAGCAGTGAACTCCCGCCGGGACAGGGTTTTGCCGGGGAGCTGTTTTTT. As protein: CASSELPPGQGFAGELFF.

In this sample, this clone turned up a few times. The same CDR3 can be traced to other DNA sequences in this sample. CDR3 amino acids: CASSLGGADSYEQYF. As DNA, the CDR3 is TGTGCCAGCAGCTTAGGAGGGGCAGATTCCTACGAGCAGTACTTC. The chain uses TRBV7-2 and TRBJ2-7; D assignment may be TRBD1 or TRBD2 (5 bases each). This CDR3 comprises 15 residues. Per germline, CDR1 SGHTA and CDR2 FQGNSA. The germline V and J ends were trimmed by 1 base and 1 base, with 11 bases remaining between them.

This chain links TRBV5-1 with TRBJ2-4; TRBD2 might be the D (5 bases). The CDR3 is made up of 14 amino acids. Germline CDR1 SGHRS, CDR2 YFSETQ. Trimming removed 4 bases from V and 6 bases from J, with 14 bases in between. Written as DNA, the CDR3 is TGCGCCAGCAGCCAAGGGCGGGCGGGAAACATTCAGTACTTC. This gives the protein CASSQGRAGNIQYF.

CDR3 bases: TGTGCCAGCAGCCGGGACAGCTACACCGGGGAGCTGTTTTTT. Translated, it gives CASSRDSYTGELFF. The genes are TRBV11-2 and TRBJ2-2, with TRBD1 identical over 7 bases. Looked up from germline, CDR1 is SGHAT and CDR2 is FQNNGV. Trimming at V came to 5 bases and at J to 3 bases, leaving 3 bases not matched to a gene. The CDR3 consists of 14 residues. Variable domain in full (rest from reference TRBV11-2 and TRBJ2-2): EAGVAQSPRYKIIEKRQSVAFWCNPISGHATLYWYQQILGQGPKLLIQFQNNGVVDDSQLPKDRFSAERLKGVDSTLKIQPAKLEDSAVYLCASSRDSYTGELFFGEGSRLTVL.

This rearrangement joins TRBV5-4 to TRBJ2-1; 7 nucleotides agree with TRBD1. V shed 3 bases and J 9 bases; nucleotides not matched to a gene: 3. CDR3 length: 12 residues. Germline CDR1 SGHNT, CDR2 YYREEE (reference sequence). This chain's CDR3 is CASSYRGGEQFF. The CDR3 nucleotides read TGTGCCAGCAGCTACAGGGGTGGTGAGCAGTTCTTC.